This is a list of T cell receptor beta chains from one sample in a study of shared clonotypes between healthy human individuals. TCRdb keeps only in-frame clones here, not all; method: immunoSEQ multiplex PCR. This sample has roughly 2 million clones; over 85% occur once, and the top ten carry 1.1%. The sequenced sample was naive CD8+ T cells sorted from blood. The receptors stem from a man aged 18 to 29 in good health. Each CDR3 is given with its conserved first and last residue. Each record gives: D gene, J gene, V gene, clone size, CDR3 DNA, CDR3 protein. D genes are given only for firm matches. Rows give clone size only sometimes, using once, few, many, or a class for an expanded clone.

d_call: TRBD2
j_call: TRBJ2-2
v_call: TRBV29-1
clone_size: NA
cdr3_nt: TGCAGCGTCGAAAGCGGGGCTAACACCGGGGAGCTGTTTTTT
cdr3_aa: CSVESGANTGELFF

d_call: NA
j_call: TRBJ2-7
v_call: TRBV21-1
clone_size: NA
cdr3_nt: TGTGCCAGCAGCAAGGACTCGCCGCCCTACGAGCAGTACTTC
cdr3_aa: CASSKDSPPYEQYF

d_call: TRBD2
j_call: TRBJ2-2
v_call: TRBV27
clone_size: NA
cdr3_nt: TGTGCCAGCAGTTCGGGGACTAGCGGAACCTCCGGGGAGCTGTTTTTT
cdr3_aa: CASSSGTSGTSGELFF

d_call: NA
j_call: TRBJ1-5
v_call: TRBV5-6
clone_size: NA
cdr3_nt: TGTGCCAGCAGCTTGGGGCCAGGGCCCAGTCAGCCCCAGCATTTT
cdr3_aa: CASSLGPGPSQPQHF

d_call: NA
j_call: TRBJ1-4
v_call: TRBV27
clone_size: NA
cdr3_nt: TGTGCCAGCAGTGACAGATCAACTAATGAAAAACTGTTTTTT
cdr3_aa: CASSDRSTNEKLFF

d_call: TRBD1
j_call: TRBJ1-5
v_call: TRBV15
clone_size: NA
cdr3_nt: TGTGCCACCAGCAGAGCCTTGAGACAGGGGGGTCATAGCAATCAGCCCCAGCATTTT
cdr3_aa: CATSRALRQGGHSNQPQHF

d_call: NA
j_call: TRBJ2-2
v_call: TRBV9
clone_size: NA
cdr3_nt: TGTGCCAGCAGCCGACTACAGACAGGAGGCACTGGCGGGGAGCTGTTTTTT
cdr3_aa: CASSRLQTGGTGGELFF

d_call: NA
j_call: TRBJ2-7
v_call: TRBV28
clone_size: NA
cdr3_nt: TGTGCCAGCAGTTTAAGGACACTGTACGAGCAGTACTTC
cdr3_aa: CASSLRTLYEQYF

d_call: NA
j_call: TRBJ1-2
v_call: TRBV4-1
clone_size: NA
cdr3_nt: TGCGCCAGCAGCCAAGGCGCTGACCTCTATGGCTACACCTTC
cdr3_aa: CASSQGADLYGYTF

d_call: NA
j_call: TRBJ2-1
v_call: TRBV7-2
clone_size: NA
cdr3_nt: TGTGCCAGCAGCTCCCTCAGCGGCAGCGCCTACAATGAGCAGTTCTTC
cdr3_aa: CASSSLSGSAYNEQFF

d_call: NA
j_call: TRBJ1-1
v_call: TRBV16
clone_size: NA
cdr3_nt: TGTGCCAGCAGTCCACAGGAGGTGAACACTGAAGCTTTCTTT
cdr3_aa: CASSPQEVNTEAFF

d_call: TRBD2
j_call: TRBJ2-1
v_call: TRBV27
clone_size: NA
cdr3_nt: TGTGCCAGCAGTTTGGGAGGGCAAAAGCAGTTCTTC
cdr3_aa: CASSLGGQKQFF

d_call: NA
j_call: TRBJ2-4
v_call: TRBV11-2
clone_size: NA
cdr3_nt: TGTGCCAGCAGCTTAGAAGACGGCTGGGAAAACATTCAGTACTTC
cdr3_aa: CASSLEDGWENIQYF

d_call: NA
j_call: TRBJ2-7
v_call: TRBV5-1
clone_size: NA
cdr3_nt: TGCGCCAGCAGCTTTGACAGAGGCTACGAGCAGTACTTC
cdr3_aa: CASSFDRGYEQYF

d_call: TRBD2
j_call: TRBJ2-1
v_call: TRBV11-2
clone_size: NA
cdr3_nt: TGTGCCAGCAGCGCCCCCGGACTAGCCAAATACAATGAGCAGTTCTTC
cdr3_aa: CASSAPGLAKYNEQFF

d_call: TRBD2
j_call: TRBJ2-1
v_call: TRBV7-9
clone_size: NA
cdr3_nt: TGTGCCAGCAGCCTTCATGGACTAGCGGGAGATGAGCAGTTCTTC
cdr3_aa: CASSLHGLAGDEQFF

d_call: TRBD2
j_call: TRBJ2-1
v_call: TRBV27
clone_size: NA
cdr3_nt: TGTGCCAGCCGCCCTCTAGCGGAAAGGTACAATGAGCAGTTCTTC
cdr3_aa: CASRPLAERYNEQFF

d_call: NA
j_call: TRBJ2-2
v_call: TRBV7-6
clone_size: NA
cdr3_nt: TGTGCCAGCAGCTTTCTAAGCACCGGGGAGCTGTTTTTT
cdr3_aa: CASSFLSTGELFF

d_call: TRBD2
j_call: TRBJ2-7
v_call: TRBV19
clone_size: NA
cdr3_nt: TGTGCCAGTAGTACCGGGACTAGCGTTTCCTACGAGCAGTACTTC
cdr3_aa: CASSTGTSVSYEQYF

d_call: NA
j_call: TRBJ1-2
v_call: TRBV6-5
clone_size: NA
cdr3_nt: TGTGCCAGCAGTTATGTTTTGGGGGATGGCTACACCTTC
cdr3_aa: CASSYVLGDGYTF

d_call: NA
j_call: TRBJ1-2
v_call: TRBV15
clone_size: NA
cdr3_nt: TGTGCCACCAGCAGGGAACCCGGGGAGGAAACTTTGAATGGCTACACCTTC
cdr3_aa: CATSREPGEETLNGYTF

d_call: TRBD2
j_call: TRBJ2-1
v_call: TRBV4-1
clone_size: NA
cdr3_nt: TGCGCCAGCAGCCCGGGACTAGCGGGGGGCAATGAGCAGTTCTTC
cdr3_aa: CASSPGLAGGNEQFF

d_call: NA
j_call: TRBJ1-1
v_call: TRBV4-1
clone_size: NA
cdr3_nt: TGCGCCAGTTTACCTACAGGGAACTTAAGGAACACTGAAGCTTTCTTT
cdr3_aa: CASLPTGNLRNTEAFF

d_call: TRBD2
j_call: TRBJ2-3
v_call: TRBV7-9
clone_size: NA
cdr3_nt: TGTGCCAGCAGCGAAGGCCCGGGACTAGCGGGGCTTGATACGCAGTATTTT
cdr3_aa: CASSEGPGLAGLDTQYF

d_call: NA
j_call: TRBJ2-3
v_call: TRBV11-2
clone_size: NA
cdr3_nt: TGTGCCAGCAGCTCATATAGCCGGGCGGGAACAGATACGCAGTATTTT
cdr3_aa: CASSSYSRAGTDTQYF

d_call: NA
j_call: TRBJ2-7
v_call: TRBV5-1
clone_size: NA
cdr3_nt: TGCGCCAGCAGCTCACAGGGTACCTCCTACGAGCAGTACTTC
cdr3_aa: CASSSQGTSYEQYF

d_call: TRBD1
j_call: TRBJ2-1
v_call: TRBV27
clone_size: once
cdr3_nt: TGTGCCACCACACCGATCGGAGTTGAGGGGGCTGCCTACAATGAGCAGTTCTTC
cdr3_aa: CATTPIGVEGAAYNEQFF

d_call: NA
j_call: TRBJ1-4
v_call: TRBV7-9
clone_size: NA
cdr3_nt: TGTGCCAGCAGCTTAAGCGAATTGGAAAAACTGTTTTTT
cdr3_aa: CASSLSELEKLFF

d_call: TRBD1
j_call: TRBJ1-1
v_call: TRBV7-2
clone_size: NA
cdr3_nt: TGTGCCAGCAGCTTCGTTTGGACAGGGGGCCGCACTGAAGCTTTCTTT
cdr3_aa: CASSFVWTGGRTEAFF

d_call: NA
j_call: TRBJ1-5
v_call: TRBV5-6
clone_size: NA
cdr3_nt: TGTGCCAGCAGCTTGGGTGCTTCTGAGCCCCAGCATTTT
cdr3_aa: CASSLGASEPQHF

d_call: NA
j_call: TRBJ1-3
v_call: TRBV7-2
clone_size: NA
cdr3_nt: TGTGCCAGCAGCTTAGACCGTTCCTCTGGAAACACCATATATTTT
cdr3_aa: CASSLDRSSGNTIYF

d_call: NA
j_call: TRBJ1-1
v_call: TRBV6-5
clone_size: NA
cdr3_nt: TGTGCCAGCAGTTATAACAGCAACGGGGTCACTGAAGCTTTCTTT
cdr3_aa: CASSYNSNGVTEAFF

d_call: TRBD1
j_call: TRBJ2-2
v_call: TRBV5-6
clone_size: once
cdr3_nt: TGTGCCAGCGGATGGACAGGGATGGCGGACACCGGGGAGCTGTTTTTT
cdr3_aa: CASGWTGMADTGELFF

d_call: NA
j_call: TRBJ2-7
v_call: TRBV9
clone_size: NA
cdr3_nt: TGTGCCAGCAGCGTGGGACCCGCTACCTACGAGCAGTACTTC
cdr3_aa: CASSVGPATYEQYF

d_call: NA
j_call: TRBJ2-2
v_call: TRBV5-1
clone_size: NA
cdr3_nt: TGCGCCAGCAGCCTGAGTGGCAGGCCGAACACCGGGGAGCTGTTTTTT
cdr3_aa: CASSLSGRPNTGELFF

d_call: NA
j_call: TRBJ2-5
v_call: TRBV11-1
clone_size: NA
cdr3_nt: TGTGCCAGCAGCTTAGATATCCTTGAAGGGACCCAGTACTTC
cdr3_aa: CASSLDILEGTQYF

d_call: NA
j_call: TRBJ2-3
v_call: TRBV12-5
clone_size: once
cdr3_nt: TGTGCTAACCGAACAGATACGCAGTATTTT
cdr3_aa: CANRTDTQYF

d_call: TRBD1
j_call: TRBJ1-2
v_call: TRBV13
clone_size: NA
cdr3_nt: TGTGCCAGCAGCATTTCGGGACAGGGGAACTATGGCTACACCTTC
cdr3_aa: CASSISGQGNYGYTF

d_call: TRBD1
j_call: TRBJ2-7
v_call: TRBV6-1
clone_size: once
cdr3_nt: TGTGCCAGCAGTGAAGTAGTACAGGGGGCGCTTTGGCAGTACTTC
cdr3_aa: CASSEVVQGALWQYF

d_call: NA
j_call: TRBJ1-6
v_call: TRBV6-1
clone_size: NA
cdr3_nt: TGTGCCAGCAGTGCGGCGGCCTATAATTCACCCCTCCACTTT
cdr3_aa: CASSAAAYNSPLHF

d_call: TRBD1
j_call: TRBJ2-3
v_call: TRBV5-5
clone_size: NA
cdr3_nt: TGTGCCAGCAGTCCAGGACAGGGTTTGCCCACAGATACGCAGTATTTT
cdr3_aa: CASSPGQGLPTDTQYF

d_call: NA
j_call: TRBJ1-1
v_call: TRBV6-4
clone_size: NA
cdr3_nt: TGTGCCAGCAGTGACAGGGCCGGGGTGAACACTGAAGCTTTCTTT
cdr3_aa: CASSDRAGVNTEAFF

d_call: TRBD1
j_call: TRBJ1-4
v_call: TRBV5-4
clone_size: NA
cdr3_nt: TGTGCCAGCAGCACGACAGGGGGAGGAACTAATGAAAAACTGTTTTTT
cdr3_aa: CASSTTGGGTNEKLFF

d_call: NA
j_call: TRBJ2-1
v_call: TRBV27
clone_size: NA
cdr3_nt: TGTGCCAGCAGTTTTTCGGCGGATGAGCAGTTCTTC
cdr3_aa: CASSFSADEQFF

d_call: TRBD1
j_call: TRBJ2-7
v_call: TRBV6-4
clone_size: NA
cdr3_nt: TGTGCCAGCAGTGTCGGGACAGGCTACGAGCAGTACTTC
cdr3_aa: CASSVGTGYEQYF

d_call: NA
j_call: TRBJ2-7
v_call: TRBV27
clone_size: NA
cdr3_nt: TGTGCCACCTCCACCACGGGGGCGTACTACGAGCAGTACTTC
cdr3_aa: CATSTTGAYYEQYF

d_call: NA
j_call: TRBJ2-5
v_call: TRBV4-1
clone_size: once
cdr3_nt: TGCGCCAGCAGCCAAGACCTAGAGGAGACCCAGTACTTC
cdr3_aa: CASSQDLEETQYF

d_call: NA
j_call: TRBJ2-1
v_call: TRBV2
clone_size: NA
cdr3_nt: TGTGCCAGACAGGGACGGACTGCCGATGAGCAGTTCTTC
cdr3_aa: CARQGRTADEQFF